Listed below are T cell receptor beta chains from one sample, sequenced in a study of beta chain features in type 1 diabetes. Generated by immunoSEQ multiplex PCR, the TCRdb table keeps only in-frame clones and is missing some. The sample shows about 370,000 clones, more than 12% of them seen only once. The specimen was naive CD4+ T cells from blood. These receptors were obtained from a young woman in good health. Each CDR3 is given with its conserved first and last residue. The D gene is left open where the match is weak. Clone size appears in some rows only: once, few, many, or a class for an expanded clone.

TRBJ2-7	.	TRBV5-4	TRBD2	CASSPGLAGFYEQYF	TGTGCCAGCAGCCCGGGACTAGCGGGGTTCTACGAGCAGTACTTC
TRBJ2-5	few	TRBV5-1	TRBD1	CASSSGTEQETQYF	TGCGCCAGCAGCTCCGGGACAGAACAAGAGACCCAGTACTTC
TRBJ2-7	.	TRBV5-4	TRBD1	CASSLDRGNFNEQYF	TGTGCCAGCAGCTTGGACAGGGGCAATTTCAACGAGCAGTACTTC
TRBJ2-1	few	TRBV30	.	CAWTVWGREQFF	TGTGCCTGGACCGTGTGGGGGCGTGAGCAGTTCTTC
TRBJ2-5	.	TRBV7-9	.	CASSFEEDF	TGTGCCAGCAGCTTCGAGGAGGACTTC
TRBJ1-1	once	TRBV7-8	.	CASSQVTVNTEAFF	TGTGCCAGCAGCCAAGTGACAGTGAACACTGAAGCTTTCTTT
TRBJ2-7	.	TRBV7-2	.	CASRSVGSAYEQYF	TGTGCCAGCAGGTCCGTCGGGTCAGCTTACGAGCAGTACTTC
TRBJ2-1	.	TRBV11-2	.	CASSRTRSSYNEQFF	TGTGCCAGCAGCCGGACACGGAGCTCCTACAATGAGCAGTTCTTC
TRBJ2-1	few	TRBV30	TRBD2	CAWSDGGRAVFF	TGTGCCTGGAGCGATGGCGGGAGGGCGGTCTTCTTC
TRBJ2-1	few	TRBV7-9	TRBD1	CASSPTGVGNEQFF	TGTGCCAGCAGCCCAACAGGGGTCGGCAATGAGCAGTTCTTC
TRBJ2-7	few	TRBV28	.	CASSLREYEQYF	TGTGCCAGCAGTTTAAGAGAGTACGAGCAGTACTTC
TRBJ2-5	few	TRBV18	.	CASSLSIGRETQYF	TGTGCCAGCTCCCTGTCCATCGGGAGAGAGACCCAGTACTTC
TRBJ1-1	.	TRBV29-1	.	CSVFRREAFF	TGCAGCGTTTTCCGGCGGGAAGCTTTCTTT
TRBJ2-2	few	TRBV5-8	.	CASSPGQGGTGELFF	TGTGCCAGCAGCCCGGGACAAGGAGGCACCGGGGAGCTGTTTTTT
TRBJ2-3	.	TRBV30	.	CAWSRLGLSTDTQYF	TGTGCCTGGAGTAGACTGGGACTCAGCACAGATACGCAGTATTTT
TRBJ2-2	few	TRBV5-1	TRBD1	CASSPGTGGTGELFF	TGCGCCAGCAGCCCGGGGACAGGCGGAACCGGGGAGCTGTTTTTT
TRBJ1-3	few	TRBV29-1	TRBD1	CSVPGTGFTGNTIYF	TGCAGCGTTCCCGGGACAGGGTTTACTGGAAACACCATATATTTT
TRBJ2-7	.	TRBV7-8	.	CASSSEPRSYYEQYF	TGTGCCAGCAGCTCAGAACCCCGGAGTTACTACGAGCAGTACTTC
TRBJ2-1	.	TRBV7-9	TRBD2	CASSLSGTRGFRNEQFF	TGTGCCAGCAGCTTATCCGGGACTAGGGGCTTTAGAAATGAGCAGTTCTTC
TRBJ2-1	few	TRBV29-1	TRBD2	CSVIGGGLASYNEQFF	TGCAGCGTAATTGGAGGGGGACTAGCGAGTTACAATGAGCAGTTCTTC
TRBJ2-4	once	TRBV18	TRBD1	CASSLGQGGGNIQYF	TGTGCCAGCTCACTCGGACAGGGTGGCGGAAACATTCAGTACTTC
TRBJ2-5	.	TRBV9	.	CASSVGGGETQYF	TGTGCCAGCAGCGTGGGGGGTGGAGAGACCCAGTACTTC
TRBJ2-1	.	TRBV29-1	.	CSVGVAGLRNNEQFF	TGCAGCGTTGGGGTGGCAGGGTTAAGAAACAATGAGCAGTTCTTC
TRBJ2-1	.	TRBV2	TRBD2	CASSEGTSGRAGEQFF	TGTGCCAGCAGTGAAGGGACTAGCGGGAGGGCCGGTGAGCAGTTCTTC
TRBJ2-2	few	TRBV12-5	TRBD1	CARGTGGYTGELFF	TGTGCTAGGGGGACAGGGGGCTACACCGGGGAGCTGTTTTTT
TRBJ2-3	few	TRBV5-4	.	CASSHFNPDTQYF	TGTGCCAGCAGCCATTTCAATCCAGATACGCAGTATTTT
TRBJ1-2	.	TRBV30	.	CAWSRSYGYTF	TGTGCCTGGAGCCGGAGCTATGGCTACACCTTC
TRBJ2-7	few	TRBV28	TRBD1	CASSYPGQGTYEQYF	TGTGCCAGCAGTTACCCGGGACAGGGAACCTACGAGCAGTACTTC
TRBJ2-2	.	TRBV5-1	.	CASRTPGLATGELFF	TGCGCCAGCAGAACGCCGGGGTTAGCCACCGGGGAGCTGTTTTTT
TRBJ2-4	few	TRBV28	.	CASSLWKLSAKNIQYF	TGTGCCAGCAGTTTATGGAAGCTCTCGGCCAAAAACATTCAGTACTTC
TRBJ1-5	.	TRBV18	.	CASSPVNRVGQPQHF	TGTGCCAGCTCACCCGTGAACAGGGTGGGACAGCCCCAGCATTTT
TRBJ2-7	few	TRBV7-2	TRBD1	CASSLGQGFHEQYF	TGTGCCAGCAGCTTAGGACAGGGGTTCCACGAGCAGTACTTC
TRBJ1-1	.	TRBV9	.	CASSTQTGTRGPGTEAFF	TGTGCCAGCAGCACCCAGACCGGGACAAGGGGCCCTGGCACTGAAGCTTTCTTT
TRBJ1-2	.	TRBV6-5	.	CASSYSVQGKYGYTF	TGTGCCAGCAGTTACTCGGTTCAGGGAAAATATGGCTACACCTTC
TRBJ2-1	.	TRBV7-2	TRBD1	CASSRTGVEQFF	TGTGCCAGCAGCCGGACAGGGGTTGAGCAGTTCTTC
TRBJ2-1	.	TRBV10-3	TRBD1	CAIRYSGGYEQFF	TGTGCCATCAGATACTCAGGGGGCTATGAGCAGTTCTTC
TRBJ2-7	.	TRBV7-9	TRBD2	CASSLYGGRTEYEQYF	TGTGCCAGCAGCTTATACGGCGGGAGGACTGAATACGAGCAGTACTTC
TRBJ2-3	few	TRBV10-3	.	CAISDGGGTDTQYF	TGTGCCATCAGTGATGGCGGAGGCACAGATACGCAGTATTTT
TRBJ2-1	.	TRBV30	.	CAWSVGDSHNEQFF	TGTGCCTGGAGTGTAGGGGACTCGCATAATGAGCAGTTCTTC